This is a list of T cell receptor beta chains from one sample in a study of T-cell memory formation after mild COVID-19. TCRdb re-called the 5' RACE reads through MiXCR, storing one row per CDR3 protein. The data contain around 310,000 distinct CDR3 sequences, over 11% of them seen just once; the ten biggest clones take up 21%. The specimen was PBMCs or a T cell subset sorted from them (not recorded which). All receptors derive from a young man who had mild COVID-19 (a few samples of this study predate the infection). Cell type and time point are not known. Both conserved end residues are part of each CDR3. D genes are given only for firm matches. Some rows mark clone size as missing; the rest say once, few, many or name a class of expanded clone.

j_call	d_call	v_call	clone_size	cdr3_aa	cdr3_nt
TRBJ2-5	-	TRBV7-6	-	CASSPRGTNTWETQYF	TGTGCCAGCAGCCCGCGTGGGACCAACACTTGGGAGACCCAGTACTTC
TRBJ2-5	-	TRBV20-1	-	CSARGTRGQYF	TGCAGTGCTAGAGGGACCCGGGGCCAGTACTTC
TRBJ2-3	-	TRBV19	few	CASSIPSTDTQYF	TGTGCCAGTAGTATACCAAGCACAGATACGCAGTATTTT
TRBJ2-7	-	TRBV13	once	CASSLLRNEQYF	TGTGCCAGCAGCTTATTACGGAACGAGCAGTACTTC
TRBJ2-3	-	TRBV7-9	many	CASSQDPTDTQYF	TGTGCCAGCAGCCAGGACCCCACAGATACGCAGTATTTT
TRBJ2-3	TRBD2	TRBV24-1	few	CATSDPGGAKKDTQYF	TGTGCCACCAGTGATCCCGGGGGGGCTAAGAAAGATACGCAGTATTTT
TRBJ1-2	TRBD1	TRBV6-5	-	CASSYSQGEAPYGYTF	TGTGCCAGCAGTTACTCACAGGGGGAGGCCCCATATGGCTACACCTTC
TRBJ2-3	TRBD2	TRBV20-1	-	CSARDSGGRPDTQYF	TGCAGTGCTAGAGATAGCGGGGGCCGACCAGATACGCAGTATTTT
TRBJ1-2	-	TRBV4-2	few	CASSQEVRPTYGYTF	TGTGCCAGCAGCCAAGAGGTGAGGCCCACCTATGGCTACACCTTC
TRBJ1-1	-	TRBV6-6	-	CASMVDEFPEAFF	TGTGCCAGCATGGTAGACGAGTTCCCTGAAGCTTTCTTT
TRBJ1-2	TRBD1	TRBV10-3	few	CAISESVQGYGYGYTF	TGTGCCATCAGTGAGTCGGTACAGGGGTACGGCTATGGCTACACCTTC
TRBJ2-3	TRBD2	TRBV2	-	CATRDYSPTDTQYF	TGTGCCACCCGGGACTATTCGCCGACTGATACGCAGTATTTT
TRBJ1-1	-	TRBV5-1	many	CASSLPGPGDTEAFF	TGCGCCAGCAGTTTACCGGGACCGGGGGACACTGAAGCTTTCTTT
TRBJ2-7	-	TRBV2	-	CASSPLDYGPGDEQYF	TGTGCCAGCAGCCCTCTGGATTATGGGCCGGGGGATGAGCAGTACTTC
TRBJ2-1	-	TRBV14	once	CASSQVPAAGQFF	TGTGCCAGCAGCCAAGTCCCAGCGGCCGGGCAGTTCTTC
TRBJ2-4	-	TRBV28	many	CASSSHTDFGKNIQYF	TGTGCCAGCAGTTCGCACACGGACTTTGGCAAAAACATTCAGTACTTC
TRBJ2-1	-	TRBV12-3/TRBV12-4	few	CASSPHEVGNEQFF	TGTGCCAGCAGTCCACATGAAGTCGGGAATGAGCAGTTCTTC
TRBJ2-1	-	TRBV11-2	-	CASSLVSEGEQFF	TGTGCCAGCAGCTTAGTGTCCGAAGGGGAGCAGTTCTTC
TRBJ2-3	-	TRBV7-9	few	CASSFLQGTDTQYF	TGTGCCAGCAGCTTCCTGCAGGGCACAGATACGCAGTATTTT
TRBJ1-1	-	TRBV12-3/TRBV12-4	-	CASSRGQEDTEAFF	TGTGCCAGCAGTCGGGGCCAAGAGGACACTGAAGCTTTCTTT
TRBJ2-1	-	TRBV5-1	many	CASSLGEWGRQFF	TGCGCCAGCAGCTTGGGAGAGTGGGGTAGACAGTTCTTC
TRBJ2-3	-	TRBV9	few	CASSQRWVTDTQYF	TGTGCCAGCAGTCAAAGATGGGTCACAGATACGCAGTATTTT
TRBJ2-7	TRBD1	TRBV5-1	many	CASSSGTGVYEQYF	TGTGCCAGCAGCTCCGGGACAGGCGTCTACGAGCAGTACTTC
TRBJ1-2	-	TRBV6-5	-	CASSQTTANYGYTF	TGTGCCAGCAGTCAGACGACGGCTAACTATGGCTACACCTTC
TRBJ1-5	-	TRBV19	few	CASSIQYSNQPQHF	TGTGCCAGTAGTATCCAATATAGCAATCAGCCCCAGCATTTT
TRBJ2-1	-	TRBV11-2	few	CASSTTDEQFF	TGTGCCAGCAGCACCACGGATGAGCAGTTCTTC
TRBJ2-1	-	TRBV6-4	few	CASSDGYNEQFF	TGTGCCAGCAGTGACGGATACAATGAGCAGTTCTTC
TRBJ2-1	-	TRBV5-5	few	CASSLAPEAVEQFF	TGTGCCAGCAGCTTGGCCCCAGAAGCGGTTGAGCAGTTCTTC
TRBJ2-6	TRBD2	TRBV4-1	few	CASSQDDGSGVGANVLTF	TGCGCCAGCAGCCAAGATGACGGTAGCGGGGTTGGGGCCAACGTCCTGACTTTC
TRBJ2-5	-	TRBV5-6	-	CASSFGGAQETQYF	TGTGCCAGCAGCTTCGGCGGGGCCCAAGAGACCCAGTACTTC
TRBJ1-1	-	TRBV14	many	CASSHREQNTEAFF	TGTGCCAGCAGCCATAGGGAGCAGAACACTGAAGCTTTCTTT
TRBJ2-5	-	TRBV25-1	many	CASSEETQYF	TGTGCCAGCAGTGAAGAGACCCAGTACTTC
TRBJ1-1	TRBD1	TRBV19	-	CASILQQGMNTEAFF	TGTGCCAGTATTCTCCAACAGGGGATGAACACTGAAGCTTTCTTT
TRBJ2-5	-	TRBV11-2	many	CASSLVAEETQYF	TGTGCCAGCAGCTTAGTAGCGGAAGAGACCCAGTACTTC
TRBJ1-1	TRBD1	TRBV9	-	CASSAPGQGTTEAFF	TGTGCCAGCAGCGCCCCCGGACAGGGTACCACTGAAGCTTTCTTT
TRBJ2-3	TRBD2	TRBV7-2	-	CASSLRGGIGTDTQYF	TGTGCCAGCAGCTTACGGGGGGGAATCGGCACAGATACGCAGTATTTT
TRBJ1-3	-	TRBV29-1	few	CSVESGNTIYF	TGCAGCGTTGAATCTGGAAACACCATATATTTT
TRBJ2-5	-	TRBV6-5	few	CASRPGPETQYF	TGTGCCAGCAGGCCGGGTCCGGAGACCCAGTACTTC
TRBJ1-2	-	TRBV7-9	few	CASSLVPLGGLGYGYTF	TGTGCCAGCAGCTTGGTACCCCTTGGGGGTCTAGGCTATGGCTACACCTTC
TRBJ1-2	-	TRBV6-5	-	CASSSRLGQYNYGYIF	TGTGCCAGCAGTAGTCGATTAGGGCAGTATAACTATGGCTACATCTTC
TRBJ1-1	-	TRBV29-1	once	CSVTRQRGNTEAFF	TGCAGCGTTACCCGACAGAGAGGGAACACTGAAGCTTTCTTT
TRBJ2-7	TRBD1	TRBV27	-	CASRPGQGNLYEQYF	TGTGCCAGCAGACCGGGACAGGGGAACCTCTACGAGCAGTACTTC
TRBJ2-3	TRBD2	TRBV5-6	-	CASRTSHTDTQYF	TGTGCCAGCCGGACTAGTCACACAGATACGCAGTATTTT
TRBJ2-3	TRBD2	TRBV27	-	CASSWEGDSTDTQYF	TGTGCCAGCAGTTGGGAGGGCGACAGCACAGATACGCAGTATTTT
TRBJ2-2	-	TRBV27	-	CASRRHTGELFF	TGTGCCAGCAGAAGGCACACCGGGGAGCTGTTTTTT
TRBJ1-2	-	TRBV7-2	few	CASIQWVSSYGYTF	TGTGCCAGCATCCAATGGGTTAGTTCCTATGGCTACACCTTC
TRBJ2-7	-	TRBV7-2	few	CASSPGQSFYEQYF	TGTGCCAGCAGCCCCGGACAGAGCTTCTACGAGCAGTACTTC
TRBJ2-2	-	TRBV28	few	CASSLLGQNTGELFF	TGTGCCAGCAGTTTATTGGGACAGAACACCGGGGAGCTGTTTTTT
TRBJ1-1	-	TRBV28	-	CAAAGGTEAFF	TGTGCCGCGGCAGGAGGCACTGAAGCTTTCTTT
TRBJ2-1	-	TRBV4-3	many	CASSQEGWGNEQFF	TGCGCCAGCAGCCAAGAGGGTTGGGGGAATGAGCAGTTCTTC
TRBJ1-6	-	TRBV5-1	few	CASSLVTVSNSPLHF	TGCGCCAGCAGCTTGGTGACGGTTTCCAATTCACCCCTCCACTTT
TRBJ2-1	-	TRBV6-5	-	CASSYGTLSDSEQFF	TGTGCCAGCAGTTACGGGACTCTCTCTGACAGTGAGCAGTTCTTC
TRBJ1-1	-	TRBV18	few	CASSPRGAEAFF	TGTGCCAGCTCACCACGGGGGGCTGAAGCTTTCTTT
TRBJ1-6	TRBD1	TRBV20-1	-	CSATAGDRANSPLHF	TGCAGTGCTACCGCGGGGGACAGGGCTAATTCACCCCTCCACTTT